This T cell receptor beta chain was sequenced in a study of T cells in Graves' hyperthyroidism and ophthalmopathy. Study-wide findings and caveats: Patients with ophthalmopathy were separated from those with stable hyperthyroidism by a 13 V-J model.

Researchers took RNA transcripts and amplified the TCR beta CDR3 regions from them. The HTBI primer set was used in a first-round RT-PCR of the TCR CDR3. Using its own MiXCR run on the multiplex PCR reads, TCRdb lists one record per CDR3 protein. This table has hundreds of thousands of distinct CDR3 sequences, 15% to 20% appearing once. Patients aged 18 to 65 had newly diagnosed hyperthyroidism that had lasted under 2 months. The ends lost 4 bases at V and 14 bases at J; junction bases unmatched: 12. Germline-derived CDR1 and CDR2 are MNHEY and SVGAGI. This CDR3 comprises 14 residues. About this clonotype: Its antigen is unknown.

The sequenced sample was blood. This clonotype originated in a woman under 40 with Graves' hyperthyroidism. The V call is TRBV6-5, the J call TRBJ2-1, with 9 bases lining up with TRBD2. In nucleotides, the CDR3 is TGTGCCAGCAGTTTGACGGGCGGGAGGGGGTCAAAGTTCTTC. Its protein product is CASSLTGGRGSKFF.